This entry features one T cell receptor beta chain sequence. This entry belongs to a study of blood T cell repertoires in COVID-19. Overall study: Sites across the United States, Italy and Spain contributed samples from acute and convalescent COVID-19. The analysed material was cDNA or gDNA that came from T cells, B-cell-depleted T cells, or PBMCs.

Authors' analysis steps: How many nucleated cells were present was estimated from reference gene primer amplification. Profiled with immunoSEQ multiplex PCR; TCRdb holds only in-frame clones, not every one. The V and J calls and the clone size are those of that table, but D and trimming were determined from the DNA. This table has around 250,000 clones, roughly nine tenths appearing once. CDR1 is LNHDA, CDR2 SQIVND, per germline (reference sequence). Trimming removed 2 bases at V and 7 bases at J, with 8 bases between. The CDR3 extends over 12 amino acids. The sequence derives from a man aged 55 to 70 with acute or convalescent COVID-19. The V and J genes are TRBV19 and TRBJ2-5; D perhaps matches TRBD1 (5 bases). Sequencing was carried out using peripheral blood. This chain's CDR3 is CASSIRGGTQYF. CDR3 DNA sequence: TGTGCCAGTAGTATAAGGGGTGGGACCCAGTACTTC.